This entry describes one TCR beta chain. This CDR3 region has 16 residues. The V end lost 2 bases, the J end lost 6 bases, and 17 bases lay between the germline ends. Germline V gene sequence: CDR1 KGHSH, CDR2 LQKENI. Into CD45RA+ naive and CD45RA-negative memory subsets, the CD4+ cells were split. Repertoires were generated with immunoSEQ multiplex PCR, while TCRdb's copy carries only in-frame clones and drops some. Here the sample spans 1.5 million to 1.9 million clones, 98% being singletons. The data stem from a study of shared clonotypes between healthy human individuals. Study overall: A few men and a couple of women, aged 18 to 49, were donors.

Material for sequencing was naive CD4+ T cells sorted from blood. Subset given: CD45RA+ positively selected. The chain employs TRBV18 and TRBJ1-5, with TRBD1 as a possible D gene (6 bases). The source is a man aged 30-40 years in good health. The DNA of the CDR3 is TGTGCCAGCTCACCAGCGACAGGACTGACAGGTCAGCCCCAGCATTTT. Amino acids: CASSPATGLTGQPQHF.